Detailed here is one T cell receptor beta chain. This receptor's antigen is unknown. No base quality information exists; no much larger clone differs at one position. These data originate in a study of blood T cells in healthy people across ages (dated by TCRdb to about 2015). About the investigation overall: In model experiments, roughly one uniquely barcoded TCR beta cDNA molecule per two T cells was captured by template switching. Age-related changes in TCR beta repertoire diversity were measured in the study by deep sequencing normalized with unique cDNA molecular identifiers. The donors were divided into four age groups: young (average 16 years), middle-aged (over 35), aged (around 59) and long-lived (82). To avoid experimental bias, donors of different ages were spread randomly across the sequencing lanes. For two donors (one aged 18 to 29 and one aged 80 or older), the study analyzed two additional independent replicas of 1 million unique cDNA reads from the same blood draw. Paper-wide results and their limitations: Because profiling used bulk unsorted PBMCs, naive and antigen-experienced compartments could not be compared conclusively. Compared with the aged group, the long-lived group had more naive CD4+ T cells, fewer expanded clones and increased TCR diversity, a pattern suggesting age selection. Estimates of total diversity based on one million sequenced T cells were considered lower bounds and underestimates. Because donor CMV infection status was unknown, age-related changes in expanded clonotypes were potentially confounded. There was a strong correlation between observed TCR beta diversity and the percentage of naive T cells measured by flow cytometry. As age increased, observed TCR beta diversity per million T cells dropped in a roughly linear way, and a significant reduction was already evident by age 40.

The donors were some 36 Caucasian individuals from Russia, aged 6 to 90 years, who were systemically healthy. Each donor gave 8 to 10 milliliters of peripheral blood, drawn into EDTA-treated Vacutainer tubes. Ficoll-Paque density-gradient centrifugation was used to isolate PBMCs, with at least 6.5 million per sample. Total RNA, at least 6 micrograms per sample, was extracted from PBMCs with Trizol reagent. The percentages of naive CD45RAhigh/CD27high T cells were determined by flow cytometry on a PBMC aliquot from every donor. Trimming leaves V shorter by 0 bases and J shorter by 6 bases, with the junction holding 10 bases beyond the gene matches. The germline V gene (reference sequence) yields DFQATT for CDR1 and SNEGSKA for CDR2. The CDR3 sequence holds 15 residues, the cysteine and phenylalanine included. The entry retains the CDR3 DNA only, 45 bases that are in frame from base 1. Libraries were made using 5' RACE. The sequencer was an Illumina HiSeq 2500. A second PCR of about 7 to 12 cycles was performed with a sample-barcoded 5' primer and a J-beta primer mix. Each TCR beta cDNA molecule received a unique molecular identifier from a template-switch 5' adaptor carrying 12 random nucleotides. Each sample yielded at least 3 million CDR3-containing paired-end reads. All of the RNA was converted into first-strand cDNA using the Mint cDNA synthesis kit, with a TRBC-specific oligonucleotide serving as the primer. Following uracil-DNA glycosylase treatment, all cDNA underwent a first 18-cycle PCR with the universal primers M1SS and BC2_uni_R. Turning to the authors' computational methods: Each sample was normalized by randomly selecting 1 million high-quality reads, each carrying a distinct molecular identifier. Reads with shared molecular identifiers were discarded instead of being binned into consensus sequences. MiTCR, run with a Q25 quality threshold and the strictest error-elimination algorithm, handled CDR3 identification, clonotype clustering and error correction. A nonparametric unseen species model with Euler transformation was used to estimate lower-bound total TCR beta diversity. TCRdb reanalyzed the raw reads on its own, using fastp at Q25 for trimming and MiXCR for clone calling, and kept in-frame beta chains. Identical CDR3 proteins give one entry, which carries the most common genes and DNA. TCRdb assigned the V and J calls; the authors' analysis was not used. The sample yields roughly 2 million distinct CDR3 sequences; just under 50% were counted once. The ten largest account for 2% to 2.5% of the sample.

The TCR comes from a woman in her thirties or forties in good health. The material sequenced was blood. The sequence links TRBV20-1 to TRBJ2-7, with 8 middle bases fitting TRBD1. The CDR3 protein: CSARDPLDRVGEQYF. The DNA sequence is TGCAGTGCTAGAGACCCCTTGGACAGGGTCGGCGAGCAGTACTTC.